These 15 T cell receptor beta chains were all obtained from the same sample, sequenced in a study of blood T cell repertoires in COVID-19. The table came from immunoSEQ multiplex PCR; TCRdb's copy has only in-frame clones and leaves some out. The sample includes about 80,000 clones, around 90% of them seen just once. Material for sequencing was peripheral blood. The receptors were gathered from a man between 65 and 85 years old with acute or convalescent COVID-19.

This chain links TRBV6-2 or TRBV6-3 with TRBJ2-7, with D perhaps matching TRBD2 (5 bases). The CDR3 extends over 12 amino acids. V lost 1 base, J lost 7 bases, and 8 bases lay in between. Germline lookup yields CDR1 MNHEY and CDR2 SVGEGT. DNA for the CDR3: TGTGCCAGCAGTTACTGGGAGTTGGAGCAGTACTTC. Amino acid sequence: CASSYWELEQYF.

In its sample, this clone was seen once. The chain is built from TRBV7-8 and TRBJ1-1, with TRBD1 identical over 9 bases. From germline, CDR1 is SGHVS and CDR2 FQNEAQ. Trimming removed 5 bases from V and 1 base from J; junction bases left unmatched: 8. The CDR3 totals 16 residues. The CDR3: CASSRRTGAANTEAFF. The CDR3 nucleotides read TGTGCCAGCAGCCGTCGGACAGGGGCAGCGAACACTGAAGCTTTCTTT.

The chain carries TRBV4-3 and TRBJ1-4; D is possibly TRBD1 (6 bases). Trimming cost V 0 bases and J 8 bases, with 13 bases left between them. CDR1 is LGHNA, CDR2 YSLEER, per germline. The CDR3 has 15 amino acids. CDR3: CASSQDSGTSEKLFF. CDR3 in DNA: TGCGCCAGCAGCCAAGATTCCGGGACATCCGAAAAACTGTTTTTT.

The V call is TRBV3-1 (or the pseudogene TRBV3-2), the J call TRBJ2-5; 9 bases are shared with TRBD2. Germline loops: CDR1 LGHDT, CDR2 YNNKEL (reference sequence). This CDR3 is 18 amino acids long. Trimming cost V 4 bases and J 5 bases; bases outside gene matches: 17. CDR3 DNA sequence: TGTGCCAGCAGCCGCATCATTTTTTTTGCGGGGGGGCCCGAGACCCAGTACTTC. It specifies CASSRIIFFAGGPETQYF.

This chain connects TRBV2 to TRBJ2-2; D remains unclear. V was shortened by 4 bases and J by 1 base, with 7 bases between the two germline ends. The CDR3 totals 14 residues. Looked up from germline, CDR1 is SNHLY and CDR2 is FYNNEI. Here the CDR3 DNA reads TGTGCCAGCAGTGGACACAGGAACACCGGGGAGCTGTTTTTT. This sequence encodes CASSGHRNTGELFF.

The chain recombines TRBV4-3 with TRBJ2-1, with D uncertain. The V end was cut by 10 bases, the J end by 0 bases, with 16 bases between. This CDR3 has 15 residues. Germline V lookup: CDR1 LGHNA, CDR2 YSLEER. CDR3 residues: CATSLEGDSYNEQFF. The CDR3 DNA sequence: TGCGCCACCTCACTCGAAGGAGACTCCTACAATGAGCAGTTCTTC.

V is TRBV20-1 and J is TRBJ1-4; D is perhaps TRBD1 (5 bases). The CDR3 extends over 13 amino acids. Germline V lookup: CDR1 DFQATT, CDR2 SNEGSKA (reference sequence). V shed 3 bases and J shed 10 bases, with 15 bases lying between them. The DNA of the CDR3 is TGCAGTGCTAGTTGGTCAGGGACTAGAAAACTGTTTTTT. Its protein is CSASWSGTRKLFF.

V and J are TRBV2 and TRBJ1-3; D is uncertain. CDR3 length: 12 amino acids. Trimming removed 6 bases at V and 4 bases at J, with 7 bases between. Germline CDR1 and CDR2: SNHLY and FYNNEI. In DNA form, the CDR3 reads TGTGCCAGCAGCCCTAGGGGAAACACCATATATTTT. Encoded protein: CASSPRGNTIYF.

This clone has more than one count but fewer than ten. The rearrangement joins TRBV10-3 to TRBJ2-3; 7 bases match TRBD1. V gave up 7 bases and J gave up 3 bases; unmatched junction bases: 13. The CDR3 is 16 amino acids. Germline V lookup: CDR1 ENHRY, CDR2 SYGVKD. The CDR3 region is CAINRFRAGGTDTQYF. CDR3 nucleotide sequence: TGTGCCATCAATCGGTTTCGGGCAGGGGGAACAGATACGCAGTATTTT.

The gene calls are TRBV6-6 and TRBJ1-6, with a tentative D call TRBD1 (6 bases). CDR3 length: 19 amino acids. Per germline, CDR1 MNHNY and CDR2 SVGAGI (reference sequence). V dropped 5 bases and J dropped 0 bases, with 20 bases sitting between them. CDR3 nucleotides: TGTGCCAGCAGTCCTACCGGGACATCGGCGAGCTCCTATAATTCACCCCTCCACTTT. Translation gives CASSPTGTSASSYNSPLHF.

The chain combines TRBV30 with TRBJ1-1; D gene ambiguous. Per germline, CDR1 GTSNPN and CDR2 SVGIG (reference sequence). The CDR3 consists of 14 residues. The ends were cut back, 0 bases at V and 1 base at J, with 9 bases in the middle. The CDR3 DNA reads TGTGCCTGGAGTGTACGCGGTGGGAACACTGAAGCTTTCTTT. Protein product: CAWSVRGGNTEAFF. The full variable domain, with the rest looked up from reference TRBV30 and TRBJ1-1, is SQTIHQWPATLVQPVGSPLSLECTVEGTSNPNLYWYRQAAGRGLQLLFYSVGIGQISSEVPQNLSASRPQDRQFILSSKKLLLSDSGFYLCAWSVRGGNTEAFFGQGTRLTVV.

The chain links TRBV15 to TRBJ2-3; perhaps TRBD2 as D (6 bases). Germline CDR1 LNHNV, CDR2 YYDKDF (reference sequence). The CDR3 has 16 residues. Trimming shortened V by 1 base and J by 1 base, and 12 bases separated the two germline ends. The CDR3 here is CATSRGGGLGTDTQYF. The CDR3 nucleotides are TGTGCCACCAGCAGAGGTGGGGGACTTGGCACAGATACGCAGTATTTT.

This clone was observed once. The chain employs TRBV7-2 and TRBJ2-7; 8 nucleotides match TRBD2. J was trimmed by 6 bases and V by 3 bases; bases with no gene match: 7. Germline V lookup: CDR1 SGHTA, CDR2 FQGNSA. This CDR3 contains 14 residues. The CDR3 nucleotides read TGTGCCAGCAGCTTCCGGGAGGGCCCGGGCGAGCAGTACTTC. Translated, it gives CASSFREGPGEQYF.

The rearrangement links TRBV24-1 to TRBJ2-7, with 10 bases matching TRBD2. The CDR3 totals 15 residues. J lost 1 base, V lost 3 bases, and 2 bases had no gene match. Germline assignment: CDR1 KGHDR and CDR2 SFDVKD. CDR3 nucleotide sequence: TGTGCCACCAGTGATACTAGCGGGAAGTCCTACGAGCAGTACTTC. Translating it yields CATSDTSGKSYEQYF.

V is TRBV18 and J is TRBJ1-4; a weak D match, TRBD1 (5 bases). The CDR3 has 12 amino acids. Germline assignment: CDR1 KGHSH and CDR2 LQKENI. The V gene lost 1 base and the J gene lost 8 bases, with 5 bases spanning the gap. CDR3 amino acids: CASSPQGEKLFF. CDR3 DNA sequence: TGTGCCAGCTCACCACAGGGGGAAAAACTGTTTTTT.